The TCR beta chain described here comes from a study of T cell responses to AZD1222 COVID-19 vaccine. Background on the study: Doses given second, at about 4 or about 12 weeks, were pooled.

The CDR3 is 14 residues long. V was cut by 1 base and J by 9 bases, with 13 bases left in between. The germline CDR1 and CDR2 sequences are SGHAT and FQNNGV. The method was immunoSEQ multiplex PCR; TCRdb's version includes in-frame clones alone and lacks a portion of them. The sample has 25,000 to 35,000 clones; 91% are singletons. A word on this clone: Its antigen remains unknown.

General study points: The donors showed a predominance of white British ancestry and of females, with possible underestimation of clonal diversity. Repertoires were sampled only after the peak T cell response. Increases in Spike-specific TCR breadth and depth were seen after two AZD1222 doses.

The receptor's source is an adult in good health. The sample consisted of peripheral blood, taken on day 0 of AZD1222 vaccination. J is TRBJ2-1 and V is TRBV11-2; D not certain. The CDR3 nucleotides are TGTGCCAGCAGCTTAGGAGGTAAGGGAAGTGAGCAGTTCTTC. Amino acid sequence: CASSLGGKGSEQFF.